Sequencing of this TCR beta chain was carried out in a study of T cells in Graves' hyperthyroidism and ophthalmopathy. It was RNA transcripts that yielded the amplified TCR beta CDR3 regions. The HTBI primer set was used in a first-round RT-PCR of the TCR CDR3. MiXCR, run by TCRdb on the multiplex PCR reads, gives a single entry per CDR3 protein. This repertoire shows some 600,000 distinct CDR3 sequences, approximately 15% found once; its top ten account for 5% to 7%. General observations from the study: For ophthalmopathy, model prediction preceded onset by a median approximately 6 months.

This clonotype was observed at least ten times. Its antigen is currently unknown. Hyperthyroidism patients were newly diagnosed, had disease duration under 2 months, and were aged 18 to 65 years. Exclusion criteria comprised uncontrolled infection, other autoimmune disease, pregnancy or lactation. The sample comprised blood. The source of this sequence is a woman aged 25 to 39 with Graves' hyperthyroidism that later progressed to Graves' ophthalmopathy.

CDR3 DNA sequence: TGTGCCAGCAGTTATTCGGGAGCGGGAGGGGGCACAGATACGCAGTATTTT. This sequence encodes CASSYSGAGGGTDTQYF. The gene calls are TRBV6-6 and TRBJ2-3; TRBD2 agrees at 10 bases. This CDR3 has 17 residues. Unmatched junction bases numbered 7, after V lost 3 bases and J lost 1 base. Looked up from germline, CDR1 is MNHNY and CDR2 is SVGAGI (reference sequence).